This TCR beta chain emerged from a study of regulatory dendritic cells for organ transplantation. Study information: Regulatory dendritic cells were monocyte-derived, receiving vitamin D3 on days 0 and 4 and IL-10 on day 4. Regarding the study as a whole: Regulatory dendritic cells appeared to expand memory CD8+ clones less than mature ones. Resting memory CD8+ T cells held the most alloreactive clonotypes.

TCRdb's table, derived via immunoSEQ multiplex PCR, lists solely in-frame clones and lacks some. The sample consists of about 20,000 clones, approximately 83% of them appearing once. CFSE-labeled sorted T cells met regulatory or mature dendritic cells for over 4 days. The CDR3 consists of 13 residues. Per germline, CDR1 LNHNV and CDR2 YYDKDF (reference sequence). Trimming took 8 bases from V and 7 from J, leaving 18 bases between them. Points on this clone: The antigen is unknown.

The TCR originated in a human donor in good health. The sequenced sample consisted of naive CD4+ T cells from blood cultured with regulatory dendritic cells. As for subset: CD45RA+ naive T cells. The J gene is TRBJ2-7, the V gene TRBV15, with D perhaps matching TRBD2 (6 bases). The CDR3 DNA reads TGTGCCACCGGGGCGGACGAGGGGAGGGAGCAGTACTTC. It yields the protein CATGADEGREQYF.